The rows below give T cell receptor beta chains drawn from one sample of a study of blood T cell repertoires in COVID-19. Using immunoSEQ multiplex PCR, the repertoire was profiled, and TCRdb retains in-frame clones only, with some absent. The sample consists of 350,000 to 400,000 clones, around 89% of them appearing once. Sequencing was carried out using PBMCs or T cells enriched from blood (not recorded which). The receptors stem from a woman aged 18-30 years who had recovered from COVID-19. Both conserved end residues are part of each CDR3. The D gene is left open where the match is weak. Clone size is not always given. Where it is, it says once, few, many or a class for expanded clones.

J gene,V gene,clone size,D gene,CDR3 protein,CDR3 DNA
TRBJ1-1,TRBV5-1,few,TRBD1,CASSLRTGIAEAFF,TGCGCCAGCAGCTTGCGGACAGGGATCGCTGAAGCTTTCTTT
TRBJ1-2,TRBV19,NA,TRBD1,CAIRGGSNYGYTF,TGTGCTATAAGAGGGGGCTCTAACTATGGCTACACCTTC
TRBJ1-2,TRBV29-1,many,NA,CSVGEDGYTF,TGCAGCGTCGGGGAGGATGGCTACACCTTC
TRBJ2-1,TRBV2,NA,TRBD1,CARTLDRGREQFF,TGTGCCAGGACCTTGGACAGGGGCCGAGAGCAGTTCTTC
TRBJ1-6,TRBV14,NA,NA,CASSQEAARNSPLHF,TGTGCCAGCAGCCAAGAAGCGGCGCGGAATTCACCCCTCCACTTT
TRBJ1-2,TRBV4-2,NA,TRBD1,CASSQPDRVGGYTF,TGTGCCAGCAGCCAACCGGACAGGGTGGGAGGCTACACCTTC
TRBJ1-5,TRBV19,NA,NA,CASSVRDQPQHF,TGTGCCAGTAGTGTCAGGGATCAGCCCCAGCATTTT
TRBJ1-6,TRBV27,NA,TRBD1,CASSFLGQGYSPLHF,TGTGCCAGCAGTTTTCTCGGACAGGGTTATTCACCCCTCCACTTT
TRBJ2-7,TRBV11-2,NA,NA,CASSYIRGAPYEQYF,TGTGCCAGCAGCTACATTCGCGGGGCCCCCTACGAGCAGTACTTC
TRBJ2-5,TRBV7-3,few,NA,CASSDSGTAKETQYF,TGTGCCAGCAGCGATAGCGGGACAGCGAAAGAGACCCAGTACTTC
TRBJ1-6,TRBV24-1,NA,NA,CAPEGSSYNSPLHF,TGTGCCCCCGAGGGCAGCTCCTATAATTCACCCCTCCACTTT
TRBJ1-4,TRBV24-1,NA,NA,CATSAHNEGNEKLFF,TGTGCCACCAGTGCCCACAACGAGGGAAATGAAAAACTGTTTTTT
TRBJ2-7,TRBV5-4,NA,TRBD1,CASSRPGQGPYEQYF,TGTGCCAGCAGCCGTCCGGGACAGGGGCCCTACGAGCAGTACTTC
TRBJ2-7,TRBV28,NA,NA,CASSPRTAYEQYF,TGTGCCAGCAGTCCCCGGACAGCTTACGAGCAGTACTTC
TRBJ2-7,TRBV4-1,NA,TRBD2,CASSQAASGGAYEQYF,TGCGCCAGCAGCCAAGCCGCTAGCGGGGGAGCCTACGAGCAGTACTTC
TRBJ1-2,TRBV5-6,NA,TRBD1,CASSFGTGYGYTF,TGTGCCAGCAGCTTCGGGACAGGGTATGGCTACACCTTC
TRBJ1-4,TRBV5-4,NA,TRBD1,CASSLQGAQGEKLFF,TGTGCCAGCAGCCTACAGGGGGCGCAAGGTGAAAAACTGTTTTTT
TRBJ2-7,TRBV2,NA,NA,CASSENPNGPGVGGEQYF,TGTGCCAGCAGTGAGAACCCAAACGGCCCCGGGGTTGGAGGTGAGCAGTACTTC
TRBJ2-5,TRBV25-1,NA,NA,CASSLWGEQETQYF,TGTGCCAGCAGTCTGTGGGGGGAACAAGAGACCCAGTACTTC
TRBJ1-2,TRBV7-8,NA,NA,CASSLDRGGYYGYTF,TGTGCCAGCAGCTTAGATCGGGGGGGGTACTATGGCTACACCTTC
TRBJ2-1,TRBV4-1,NA,TRBD2,CASSPTGGRNEQFF,TGCGCCAGCAGCCCGACGGGGGGGCGCAATGAGCAGTTCTTC
TRBJ2-3,TRBV9,few,NA,CASSVDSAQGPSDTQYF,TGTGCCAGCAGCGTAGATTCGGCGCAGGGCCCTTCAGATACGCAGTATTTT
TRBJ2-3,TRBV3-1/TRBV3-2,once,TRBD1,CASSTGDGDTQYF,TGTGCCAGCAGCACAGGGGATGGAGATACGCAGTATTTT
TRBJ2-3,TRBV2,once,NA,CASSDGMNTQYF,TGTGCCAGCAGTGATGGCATGAATACGCAGTATTTT
TRBJ1-2,TRBV28,NA,NA,CASSYRSYYGYTF,TGTGCCAGCAGTTACAGATCTTACTATGGCTACACCTTC
TRBJ2-5,TRBV11-2,NA,NA,CASSLGLREETQYF,TGTGCCAGCAGCCTGGGACTTCGGGAGGAGACCCAGTACTTC